What follows describes a single T cell receptor beta chain. At least ten counts were recorded for this clonotype. Its antigen is still unknown. No much larger clone exists at a distance of one base, and base qualities are not known. CDR1 and CDR2 are drawn from the germline V gene (reference sequence): LNHNV, YYDKDF. The trim is 0 bases for V and 5 bases for J, with a gap of 14 bases between the germline ends. The CDR3 covers 15 residues, taking in both the cysteine and the phenylalanine. Only the CDR3 region is kept as DNA, spanning 45 bases read in frame from base 1. These data belong to a study of T-cell reconstitution after alpha-beta-depleted transplantation in children (dated by TCRdb to 2016 to 2018). Context from the whole study: Using TCR repertoire profiling, the study quantitatively followed how T-cell immune reconstitution unfolded in children after TCRalphabeta/CD19-depleted allogeneic hematopoietic cell transplantation.

Library preparation was by PCR. TCRdb shows the sequencer as Illumina HiSeq 2500. To normalize quantification of the TCRbeta repertoire, the TCR libraries were built with molecular barcoding that relied on unique molecular identifiers. TCRdb trimmed the raw reads at Q25, called clones with MiXCR and kept productive beta chains. Rows are unified per CDR3 protein, each entry keeping the most common DNA and genes. The sample table lists 190,000 or so distinct CDR3 sequences, about 6.4% of them with a count of one. The top ten clones comprise about 3% of the sample. The sequencing used PBMCs from the stem cell graft donor, collected from the stem cell graft. Recombination joined TRBV15 with TRBJ2-7; confidence is insufficient to name the D gene. This clonotype originated in a human donor who donated a stem cell graft to a child with Wiskott-Aldrich syndrome. CDR3 protein: CATSRDGTDWDEQYF. In nucleotides, the sequence is TGTGCCACCAGCAGAGATGGAACCGACTGGGACGAGCAGTACTTC. Supplemented by the reference TRBV15 and TRBJ2-7 proteins around the CDR3, the complete variable domain is DAMVIQNPRYQVTQFGKPVTLSCSQTLNHNVMYWYQQKSSQAPKLLFHYYDKDFNNEADTPDNFQSRRPNTSFCFLDIRSPGLGDTAMYLCATSRDGTDWDEQYFGPGTRLTVT.